The rows below give T cell receptor beta chains drawn from one sample of a study of cytomegalovirus exposure and HLA in healthy donors. Profiled with immunoSEQ multiplex PCR; TCRdb holds only in-frame clones, not every one. The sample consists of fewer than 150,000 clones, 80% of them appearing once. Sequenced input: PBMCs. The source of these receptors is a female donor in good health and CMV-seropositive. Each CDR3 is given with its conserved first and last residue. A D gene is named only where the DNA matches it firmly. Part of the rows lack a size; the others show once, few, many or a class for expanded clones.

.	TRBV6-6	TRBJ1-2	.	CASSYPRTGRLAGYTF	TGTGCCAGCAGTTACCCGAGAACCGGTCGACTGGCCGGCTACACCTTC
.	TRBV6-5	TRBJ1-5	.	CASSYAGTQHF	TGTGCCAGCAGTTACGCGGGGACCCAGCATTTT
.	TRBV19	TRBJ1-3	many	CASQLSSGNTIYF	TGTGCCAGCCAACTGAGCTCTGGAAACACCATATATTTT
TRBD1	TRBV30	TRBJ1-2	.	CAWSRITGGSYYGYTF	TGTGCCTGGAGTCGTATCACAGGGGGTTCCTACTATGGCTACACCTTC
.	TRBV7-9	TRBJ2-5	.	CSSSLGGHQETQYF	TGTTCCAGCAGCTTAGGGGGGCATCAAGAGACCCAGTACTTC
TRBD2	TRBV4-2	TRBJ2-1	.	CASSQVGGGAGYNEQFF	TGTGCCAGCAGCCAAGTAGGCGGGGGGGCAGGCTACAATGAGCAGTTCTTC
TRBD1	TRBV7-9	TRBJ2-5	once	CASSLEDRAQETQYF	TGTGCCAGCAGCCTCGAGGACAGGGCCCAAGAGACCCAGTACTTC
.	TRBV9	TRBJ1-2	once	CASSVASVGNYGYTF	TGTGCCAGCAGCGTAGCTAGCGTCGGAAACTATGGCTACACCTTC
TRBD2	TRBV2	TRBJ2-1	.	CASSERLAGGYLGNEQFF	TGTGCCAGCAGTGAACGGTTAGCGGGGGGTTATTTGGGCAATGAGCAGTTCTTC
TRBD1	TRBV18	TRBJ1-1	.	CASSPLLTGGDTEAFF	TGTGCCAGCTCACCGTTGTTGACAGGGGGAGACACTGAAGCTTTCTTT
.	TRBV18	TRBJ1-2	.	CASSLQGDYGYTF	TGTGCCAGCTCACTTCAGGGCGACTATGGCTACACCTTC
.	TRBV7-7	TRBJ2-2	few	CASSLAPVGRNTGELFF	TGTGCTAGCAGCTTAGCGCCCGTCGGTCGGAACACCGGGGAGCTGTTTTTT
.	TRBV6-1	TRBJ1-5	.	CASGGTFSGGAQHF	TGTGCCAGCGGTGGGACATTTTCGGGCGGGGCCCAGCATTTT
TRBD1	TRBV7-6	TRBJ2-7	few	CASSRSGTELYEQYF	TGTGCCAGCAGCAGATCCGGGACAGAATTATACGAGCAGTACTTC
.	TRBV2	TRBJ1-2	.	CASSASTSNYGYTF	TGTGCCAGCAGTGCCTCAACTTCTAACTATGGCTACACCTTC
.	TRBV7-2	TRBJ1-1	.	CASSSQSGTGAFF	TGTGCCAGCAGCTCTCAAAGTGGGACTGGGGCTTTCTTT
.	TRBV4-3	TRBJ2-6	.	CASSPYPRILRSGANVLTF	TGCGCCAGCAGCCCCTACCCGCGGATCCTACGCTCTGGGGCCAACGTCCTGACTTTC
.	TRBV27	TRBJ2-6	.	CASRGRGSGANVLTF	TGTGCCAGCAGAGGACGGGGGTCTGGGGCCAACGTCCTGACTTTC
.	TRBV27	TRBJ1-2	.	CASSYGGTPGTYGYTF	TGTGCCAGCAGTTACGGAGGGACGCCCGGCACGTATGGCTACACCTTC
TRBD1	TRBV19	TRBJ1-2	few	CASGRGTGGVYGYTF	TGTGCCAGTGGCCGCGGGACAGGGGGCGTCTATGGCTACACCTTC
TRBD1	TRBV5-8	TRBJ1-6	.	CASSFGTGYTYNSPLHF	TGTGCCAGCAGCTTCGGGACAGGGTACACCTATAATTCACCCCTCCACTTT
TRBD1	TRBV27	TRBJ1-1	.	CASSPGQGMDTEAFF	TGTGCCAGCAGTCCGGGACAGGGGATGGACACTGAAGCTTTCTTT
.	TRBV25-1	TRBJ2-7	.	CASSESELREQYF	TGTGCCAGCAGTGAATCGGAGCTACGAGAGCAGTACTTC
.	TRBV7-9	TRBJ1-2	.	CASSAKQGNYGYTF	TGTGCCAGCAGCGCAAAACAGGGCAACTATGGCTACACCTTC
.	TRBV5-1	TRBJ2-7	.	CASSFGGRGSYEQYF	TGCGCCAGCAGCTTCGGAGGAAGAGGCTCCTACGAGCAGTACTTC
.	TRBV6-1	TRBJ2-1	.	CASSDPGRSEALNEQFF	TGTGCCAGCAGTGACCCCGGCAGGTCGGAGGCTTTAAATGAGCAGTTCTTC
.	TRBV18	TRBJ2-1	.	CASSPLRNEGVGNEQFF	TGTGCCAGCTCACCACTTCGTAACGAGGGGGTGGGCAATGAGCAGTTCTTC
.	TRBV14	TRBJ1-1	.	CASSQGGGLLNTEAFF	TGTGCCAGCAGCCAAGGTGGAGGGCTTTTGAACACTGAAGCTTTCTTT
.	TRBV7-3	TRBJ2-2	.	CASSLTGGRNTGELFF	TGTGCCAGCAGCTTAACAGGGGGACGGAACACCGGGGAGCTGTTTTTT